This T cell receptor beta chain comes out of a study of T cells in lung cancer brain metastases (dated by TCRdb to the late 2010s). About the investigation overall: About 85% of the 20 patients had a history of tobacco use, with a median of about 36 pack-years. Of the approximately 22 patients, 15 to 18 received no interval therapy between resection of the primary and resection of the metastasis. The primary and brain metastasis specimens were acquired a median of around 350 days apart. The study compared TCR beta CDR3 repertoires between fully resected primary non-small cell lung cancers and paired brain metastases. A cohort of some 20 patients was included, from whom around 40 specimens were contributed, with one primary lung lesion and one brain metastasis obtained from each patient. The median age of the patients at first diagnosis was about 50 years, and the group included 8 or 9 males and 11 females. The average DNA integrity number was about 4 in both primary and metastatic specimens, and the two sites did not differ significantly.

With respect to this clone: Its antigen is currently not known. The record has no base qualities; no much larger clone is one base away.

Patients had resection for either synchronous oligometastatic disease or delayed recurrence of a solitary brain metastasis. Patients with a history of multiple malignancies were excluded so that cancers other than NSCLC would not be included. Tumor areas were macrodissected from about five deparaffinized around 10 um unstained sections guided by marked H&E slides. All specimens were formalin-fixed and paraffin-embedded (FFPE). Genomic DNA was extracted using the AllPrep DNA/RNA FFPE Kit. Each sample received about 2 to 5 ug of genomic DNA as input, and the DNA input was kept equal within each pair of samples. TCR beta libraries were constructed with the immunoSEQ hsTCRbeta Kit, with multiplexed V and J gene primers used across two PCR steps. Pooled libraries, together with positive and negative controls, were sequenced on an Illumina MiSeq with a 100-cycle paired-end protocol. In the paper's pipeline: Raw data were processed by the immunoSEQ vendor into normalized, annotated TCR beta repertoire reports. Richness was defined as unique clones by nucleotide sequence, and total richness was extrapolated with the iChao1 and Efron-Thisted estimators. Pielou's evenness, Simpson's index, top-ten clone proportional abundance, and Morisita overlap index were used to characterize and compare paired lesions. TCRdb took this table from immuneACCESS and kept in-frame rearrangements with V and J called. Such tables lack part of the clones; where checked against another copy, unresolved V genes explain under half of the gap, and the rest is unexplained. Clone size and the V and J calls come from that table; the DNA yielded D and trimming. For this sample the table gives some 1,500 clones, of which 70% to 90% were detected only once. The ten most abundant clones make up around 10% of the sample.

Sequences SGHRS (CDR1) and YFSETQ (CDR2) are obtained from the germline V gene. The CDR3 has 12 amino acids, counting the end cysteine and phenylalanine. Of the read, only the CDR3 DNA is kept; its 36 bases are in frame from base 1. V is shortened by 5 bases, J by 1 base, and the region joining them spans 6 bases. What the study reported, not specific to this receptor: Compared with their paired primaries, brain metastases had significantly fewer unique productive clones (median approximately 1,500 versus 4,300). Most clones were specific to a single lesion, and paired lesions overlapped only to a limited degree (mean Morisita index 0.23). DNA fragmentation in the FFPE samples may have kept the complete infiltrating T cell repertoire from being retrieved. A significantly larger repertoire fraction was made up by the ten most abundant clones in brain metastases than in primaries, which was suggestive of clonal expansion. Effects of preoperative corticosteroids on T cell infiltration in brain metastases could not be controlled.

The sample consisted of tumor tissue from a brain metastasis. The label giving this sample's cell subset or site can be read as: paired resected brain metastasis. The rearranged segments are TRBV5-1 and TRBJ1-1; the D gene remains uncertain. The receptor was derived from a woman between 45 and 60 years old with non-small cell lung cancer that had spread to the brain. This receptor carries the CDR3 CASRWGNTEAFF. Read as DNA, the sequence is TGCGCCAGCAGGTGGGGGAACACTGAAGCTTTCTTT.